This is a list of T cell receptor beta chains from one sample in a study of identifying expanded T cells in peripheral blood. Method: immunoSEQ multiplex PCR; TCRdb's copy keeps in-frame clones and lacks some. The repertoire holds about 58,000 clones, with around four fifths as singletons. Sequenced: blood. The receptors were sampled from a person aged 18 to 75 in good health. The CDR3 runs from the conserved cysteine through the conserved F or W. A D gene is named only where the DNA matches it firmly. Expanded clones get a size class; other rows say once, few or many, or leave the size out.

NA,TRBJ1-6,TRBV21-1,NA,TGTGCCAGCAGCAAAGCCCGGACAGTAAATAATTCACCCCTCCACTTT,CASSKARTVNNSPLHF
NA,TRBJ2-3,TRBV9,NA,TGTGCCAGCAGCTTCCTAGCGACCACAGATACGCAGTATTTT,CASSFLATTDTQYF
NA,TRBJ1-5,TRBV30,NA,TGTGCCTGGGGGGGCCAGAGGAATCAGCCCCAGCATTTT,CAWGGQRNQPQHF
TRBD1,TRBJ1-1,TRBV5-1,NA,TGCGCCAGCAGCTTGGATGGACAGGGTAATACTGAAGCTTTCTTT,CASSLDGQGNTEAFF
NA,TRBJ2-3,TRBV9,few,TGTGCCAGCAGCGAAAGACTCGTTGATACGCAGTATTTT,CASSERLVDTQYF
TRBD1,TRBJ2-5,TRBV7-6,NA,TGTGCCAGCAGCTTAGAGCACAGGGGGTCCGGAGAGACCCAGTACTTC,CASSLEHRGSGETQYF
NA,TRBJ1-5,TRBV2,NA,TGTGCCAGCAGGTCGGAGGCCAGTCAGCCCCAGCATTTT,CASRSEASQPQHF
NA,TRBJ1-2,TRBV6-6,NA,TGTGCCAGCAGTTACGAAGAAAACTATGGCTACACCTTC,CASSYEENYGYTF
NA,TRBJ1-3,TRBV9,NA,TGTGCCAGCAGCTCGCAGGCTGGAAACACCATATATTTT,CASSSQAGNTIYF
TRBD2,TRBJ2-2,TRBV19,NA,TGTGCCAGTGTTCTAGCGGGAGGCCCCACCGGGGAGCTGTTTTTT,CASVLAGGPTGELFF
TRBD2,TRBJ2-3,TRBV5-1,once,TGCGCCAGCAGCACCGGACTAGGGGCAGATACGCAGTATTTT,CASSTGLGADTQYF